This entry features one T cell receptor beta chain sequence. Its antigen is not identified. Clones were sequenced by immunoSEQ multiplex PCR, and TCRdb holds only the in-frame ones, with some missing. Of approximately 60,000 clones listed, approximately 90% are singletons. V lost 7 bases to trimming and J lost 5 bases; unmatched junction nucleotides: 5. CDR1 is MNHNY, CDR2 SVGAGI, per germline (reference sequence). CDR3 length: 13 amino acids. This entry belongs to a study of PD-1 blockade in mismatch repair-deficient tumors. Overall study: Patients had approximately 12 mismatch repair-deficient cancer types, all previously treated and progressing. Broader study findings: After pembrolizumab, tumor-resident clones rose rapidly, then generally contracted before radiologic responses.

PCR or immunohistochemistry showed mismatch repair deficiency in every enrolled patient. A few pembrolizumab responders had their TCRs sequenced. The gene calls are TRBV6-6 and TRBJ1-5; 7 bases fit TRBD1. Sequences were derived from peripheral blood, sampled 52 weeks after starting pembrolizumab. The sequence was obtained from an adult with mismatch repair-deficient cancer. The CDR3 loop reads CASTKGAHQPQHF. In nucleotides, the CDR3 is TGTGCCAGCACCAAGGGGGCCCATCAGCCCCAGCATTTT.